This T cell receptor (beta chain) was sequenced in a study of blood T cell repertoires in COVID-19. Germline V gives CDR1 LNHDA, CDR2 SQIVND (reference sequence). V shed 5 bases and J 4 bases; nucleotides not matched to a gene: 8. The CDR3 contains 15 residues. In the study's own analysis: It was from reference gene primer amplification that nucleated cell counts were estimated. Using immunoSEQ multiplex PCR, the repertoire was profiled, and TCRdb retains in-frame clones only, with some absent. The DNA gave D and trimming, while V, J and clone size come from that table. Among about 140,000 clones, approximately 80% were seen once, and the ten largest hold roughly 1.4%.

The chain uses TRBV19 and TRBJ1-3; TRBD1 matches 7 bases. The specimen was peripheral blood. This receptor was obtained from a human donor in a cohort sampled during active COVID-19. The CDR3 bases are TGTGCCAGTAGTGATCGACAGGGCGGAGGAAACACCATATATTTT. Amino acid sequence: CASSDRQGGGNTIYF.